Each of the 28 T cell receptor beta chains below was sequenced from the same sample in a study of shared clonotypes between healthy human individuals. Here immunoSEQ multiplex PCR was the method, and the copy in TCRdb shows in-frame clones only, minus some. This sample has about 2.5 million clones, with 85% to 95% found just once. Source material: naive CD4+ T cells from PBMCs. Subset: CD45RA+ positively selected. Receptor source: a young man in good health. Some clones in this sample may be carry-over from other donors' samples.

The V and J genes are TRBV11-2 and TRBJ2-2, with a tentative D call TRBD2 (5 bases). From germline, CDR1 is SGHAT and CDR2 FQNNGV. Trimming pared 7 bases from V and 1 base from J, leaving 13 bases between. The CDR3 contains 15 residues. The DNA for the CDR3 is TGTGCCAGCACCCGAGGGTCAGGGAACACCGGGGAGCTGTTTTTT. It specifies CASTRGSGNTGELFF.

The J gene is TRBJ1-5, the V gene TRBV6-5; maybe TRBD1 (6 bases). Germline loops: CDR1 MNHEY, CDR2 SVGAGI. Trimming removed 0 bases from V and 0 bases from J, with 9 bases in between. This CDR3 is built from 16 residues. CDR3 DNA: TGTGCCAGCAGTTACTCTGGACAGAGTAGCAATCAGCCCCAGCATTTT. The encoded protein is CASSYSGQSSNQPQHF.

The chain couples TRBV7-3 to TRBJ2-1; D unclear. Germline V gene sequence: CDR1 SGHTA, CDR2 FQGTGA. The CDR3 is made up of 14 amino acids. Deletions cut 1 base from V and 1 base from J, with 5 bases between. The CDR3 is CASSLMESYNEQFF. The CDR3 bases are TGTGCCAGCAGCTTAATGGAGTCCTACAATGAGCAGTTCTTC.

The chain uses TRBV13 and TRBJ1-1; 9 bases are a match to TRBD1. The CDR3 covers 15 residues. Germline values: CDR1 PRHDT, CDR2 FYEKMQ (reference sequence). Trimming at V came to 5 bases and at J to 4 bases, leaving 8 bases not matched to a gene. CDR3 residues: CASSLRGQGGTEAFF. The CDR3 DNA reads as TGTGCCAGCAGCCTACGGGGACAGGGAGGCACTGAAGCTTTCTTT.

The chain employs TRBV11-1 and TRBJ2-2, with TRBD2 matching 7 bases. Germline CDR1 and CDR2: SGHAT and FQDESV (reference sequence). Trimming removed 3 bases from V and 4 bases from J; junction bases left unmatched: 8. The CDR3 is 16 amino acids. Written as DNA, the CDR3 is TGTGCCAGCAGCTTCGGCGGGAGAATTCGCACCGGGGAGCTGTTTTTT. Translating it yields CASSFGGRIRTGELFF.

The chain has TRBV7-6 and TRBJ2-7; 12 bases line up with TRBD2. Germline trimming cut 3 bases from V and 6 bases from J; bases unmatched to any gene: 9. CDR1 and CDR2 from the germline V gene are SGHVS and FNYEAQ. The CDR3 is made up of 16 amino acids. CDR3 sequence: CASSFKLAGGLTEQYF. As DNA, the CDR3 is TGTGCCAGCAGCTTCAAACTAGCGGGAGGCCTAACCGAGCAGTACTTC. Filled out from reference TRBV7-6 and TRBJ2-7, the complete variable domain reads GAGVSQSPRYKVTKRGQDVALRCDPISGHVSLYWYRQALGQGPEFLTYFNYEAQQDKSGLPNDRFSAERPEGSISTLTIQRTEQRDSAMYRCASSFKLAGGLTEQYFGPGTRLTVT.

This clone was observed a few times. The V call is TRBV30, the J call TRBJ1-1; D is perhaps TRBD1 (6 bases). With 4 bases removed from V and 5 bases from J, the gap between germline ends came to 17 bases. Germline V CDR1 and CDR2: GTSNPN, SVGIG (reference sequence). CDR3 length equals 14 residues. The CDR3: CAWTYGSGETEAFF. The CDR3 coding sequence is TGTGCCTGGACCTACGGCTCAGGGGAGACTGAAGCTTTCTTT. The complete variable domain, with remaining parts taken from reference TRBV30 and TRBJ1-1, reads SQTIHQWPATLVQPVGSPLSLECTVEGTSNPNLYWYRQAAGRGLQLLFYSVGIGQISSEVPQNLSASRPQDRQFILSSKKLLLSDSGFYLCAWTYGSGETEAFFGQGTRLTVV.

V gene TRBV19 combines with J gene TRBJ2-7; D gene uncertain. This CDR3 comprises 13 residues. Germline lookup yields CDR1 LNHDA and CDR2 SQIVND (reference sequence). V was clipped by 3 bases and J by 5 bases, with 11 bases between them. CDR3 sequence (DNA): TGTGCCAGTAGTATCCCAGGAGTCGACGAGCAGTACTTC. Its translation: CASSIPGVDEQYF.

The V and J genes are TRBV5-4 and TRBJ1-1; possibly TRBD1 for D (6 bases). Trimming shortened V by 2 bases and J by 10 bases, and 9 bases separated the two germline ends. Germline V gene lookup returns CDR1 SGHNT and CDR2 YYREEE (reference sequence). This CDR3 has 11 amino acids. The CDR3 is CASSLTGRAFF. As DNA, the CDR3 is TGTGCCAGCAGCTTAACAGGGAGAGCTTTCTTT.

This chain links TRBV7-9 with TRBJ1-4; D might be TRBD1 (6 bases). The CDR3 spans 16 residues. Trimming took off 2 bases at V and 4 bases at J, with 14 bases between the two ends. The germline V gene has CDR1 SEHNR and CDR2 FQNEAQ (reference sequence). The CDR3 reads CASSLYLQGINEKLFF. The CDR3, as DNA: TGTGCCAGCAGCTTATACTTACAGGGAATTAATGAAAAACTGTTTTTT.

The chain combines TRBV5-4 with TRBJ1-5; 7 bases agree with TRBD1. CDR3 length: 13 amino acids. Germline CDR1 reads SGHNT; CDR2 reads YYREEE (reference sequence). After removal of 4 bases from V and 9 bases from J, the junction contained 7 bases not matched to a gene. The CDR3 nucleotides read TGTGCCAGCAGCACAGGGGTTGGTTTGCCCCAGCATTTT. Amino acids: CASSTGVGLPQHF.

The gene calls are TRBV5-1 and TRBJ2-2; D is ambiguous. V was clipped by 0 bases and J by 4 bases, with 10 bases between them. CDR3 length equals 15 residues. In germline, CDR1 is SGHRS, CDR2 YFSETQ. The chain's CDR3 is CASSLGTPGTGELFF. The CDR3 nucleotides are TGCGCCAGCAGCTTGGGAACCCCGGGCACCGGGGAGCTGTTTTTT.

This clone was seen once. Other DNA variants within this sample encode the same CDR3. V and J are TRBV6-5 and TRBJ2-5; D uncertain. Germline loops: CDR1 MNHEY, CDR2 SVGAGI. V was shortened by 2 bases and J by 0 bases, with 7 bases between the two germline ends. The CDR3 is 14 residues long. CDR3 loop: CASSYGRNQETQYF. The CDR3 DNA follows: TGTGCCAGCAGTTACGGGCGGAACCAAGAGACCCAGTACTTC.

The genes are TRBV11-3 and TRBJ1-4, with a tentative D call TRBD1 (5 bases). This CDR3 region has 16 residues. The germline gives CDR1 SGHNT, CDR2 YENEEA. V dropped 5 bases and J dropped 8 bases, with 21 bases sitting between them. This CDR3 is CASSRGVGGIGEKLFF. CDR3 coding DNA: TGTGCCAGCAGCCGTGGCGTCGGGGGGATTGGCGAAAAACTGTTTTTT.

This rearrangement joins TRBV28 to TRBJ2-1; D uncertain. Germline assignment: CDR1 MDHEN and CDR2 SYDVKM. The CDR3 is 14 amino acids. The V end lost 7 bases, the J end lost 0 bases, and 10 bases lay between the germline ends. The CDR3 spells CASTIGSSYNEQFF. CDR3 sequence (DNA): TGTGCCAGCACCATTGGCAGCTCCTACAATGAGCAGTTCTTC. The variable domain in full, completed from reference TRBV28 and TRBJ2-1, reads DVKVTQSSRYLVKRTGEKVFLECVQDMDHENMFWYRQDPGLGLRLIYFSYDVKMKEKGDIPEGYSVSREKKERFSLILESASTNQTSMYLCASTIGSSYNEQFFGPGTRLTVL.

The chain has TRBV21-1 and TRBJ1-5. TRBV21-1 is deemed a pseudogene. The CDR3 covers 19 residues. The CDR3 DNA is TGTGCCAGCAGCAAAGTTGAAAGCTCGGGAGGCATCGGCAATCAGCCCCAGCATTTT. The encoded protein is CASSKVESSGGIGNQPQHF.

The V call is TRBV6-4, the J call TRBJ2-7; 11 bases fit TRBD1. Looked up from germline, CDR1 is MRHNA and CDR2 is SNTAGT. The CDR3 is 14 residues long. Trimming cost V 3 bases and J 6 bases; bases outside gene matches: 4. In nucleotides, the CDR3 is TGTGCCAGCAGTGATCCGGGACAGGGGGGCGAGCAGTACTTC. Translating it yields CASSDPGQGGEQYF.

The chain carries TRBV7-2 and TRBJ2-7; TRBD2 matches at 8 bases. Germline V gene sequence: CDR1 SGHTA, CDR2 FQGNSA. With 7 bases clipped from V and 7 bases from J, the junction kept 12 bases outside the gene matches. This CDR3 contains 14 residues. The CDR3 loop reads CASTGGAGVREQYF. The CDR3 bases are TGTGCCAGCACCGGGGGGGCAGGGGTACGTGAGCAGTACTTC.

CDR3 sequence: CASSPEGNTGELFF. DNA for the CDR3: TGTGCCAGCTCACCAGAGGGGAACACCGGGGAGCTGTTTTTT. The chain couples TRBV18 to TRBJ2-2, with D tentatively TRBD2 (5 bases). This CDR3 contains 14 residues. Between the trimmed V and J ends, which lost 2 bases and 1 base, there was a span of 5 bases. Looked up from germline, CDR1 is KGHSH and CDR2 is LQKENI.

The chain joins TRBV2 to TRBJ2-7, with TRBD1 matching 9 bases. V shed 11 bases, J shed 5 bases, and the junction held 10 bases outside the gene matches. CDR1 SNHLY and CDR2 FYNNEI come from the germline V gene. There are 13 residues in the CDR3. In DNA, the CDR3 is TGTGCCGGTTCCGGGACAGGGAGGCACGAGCAGTACTTC. Amino acid sequence: CAGSGTGRHEQYF.

The chain carries TRBV5-1 and TRBJ2-2, with 11 bases fitting TRBD2. The length of the CDR3 is 17 residues. The germline gives CDR1 SGHRS, CDR2 YFSETQ. J was trimmed by 6 bases and V by 7 bases; bases with no gene match: 14. CDR3 bases: TGCGCCAGCGCACTAGCGGGAGTTCCTGGGTTGGCCGGGGAGCTGTTTTTT. This codes for CASALAGVPGLAGELFF. Together with reference TRBV5-1 and TRBJ2-2, the CDR3 gives the full variable domain: KAGVTQTPRYLIKTRGQQVTLSCSPISGHRSVSWYQQTPGQGLQFLFEYFSETQRNKGNFPGRFSGRQFSNSRSEMNVSTLELGDSALYLCASALAGVPGLAGELFFGEGSRLTVL.

In this sample, this clone turned up once. Other nucleotide sequences in the sample specify the same CDR3. As DNA, the CDR3 is TGTGCCAGCAGCCGAAGGGGGAGCTCCTACAATGAGCAGTTCTTC. It yields the protein CASSRRGSSYNEQFF. The chain employs TRBV6-5 and TRBJ2-1, with a possible D match to TRBD1 (6 bases). The CDR3 consists of 15 residues. Germline V gene sequence: CDR1 MNHEY, CDR2 SVGAGI. Trimming removed 6 bases at V and 0 bases at J, with 12 bases between.

This chain joins TRBV7-2 and TRBJ2-3, with D uncertain. CDR3 length: 13 amino acids. Trimming cost V 5 bases and J 6 bases, with 12 bases left between them. Germline assignment: CDR1 SGHTA and CDR2 FQGNSA. CDR3 in amino acids: CASSPTGSDTQYF. In nucleotides, the CDR3 is TGTGCCAGCAGCCCTACTGGCTCCGATACGCAGTATTTT.

The chain uses TRBV5-8 and TRBJ2-2; a weak D match, TRBD1 (5 bases). The CDR3 has 15 amino acids. V lost 6 bases and J lost 1, with 13 bases in between. Per the germline V gene, CDR1 is SGHTS and CDR2 is YDEGEE. The CDR3 DNA sequence: TGTGCCAGCAAACGGCCGCAGGGGAACACCGGGGAGCTGTTTTTT. Protein product: CASKRPQGNTGELFF. Using reference TRBV5-8 and TRBJ2-2 for the parts outside the CDR3, the full variable domain is EAGVTQSPTHLIKTRGQQATLRCSPISGHTSVYWYQQALGLGLQFLLWYDEGEERNRGNFPPRFSGRQFPNYSSELNVNALELEDSALYLCASKRPQGNTGELFFGEGSRLTVL.

The V call is TRBV9, the J call TRBJ2-1; 9 bases are shared with TRBD2. Germline V lookup: CDR1 SGDLS, CDR2 YYNGEE. The J segment lost 7 bases and the V segment lost 4 bases, leaving 12 bases of the junction unmatched. This CDR3 comprises 16 residues. CDR3: CASSTLRSGRTNEQFF. CDR3 sequence (DNA): TGTGCCAGCAGCACCCTTAGGAGCGGGAGGACGAATGAGCAGTTCTTC.

The rearrangement links TRBV7-9 to TRBJ1-1; 7 bases are a match to TRBD1. CDR1 SEHNR and CDR2 FQNEAQ come from the germline V gene (reference sequence). V was pared by 5 bases and J by 2 bases, with 11 bases of the junction left unmatched. This CDR3 has 16 amino acids. DNA for the CDR3: TGTGCCAGCAGCCTAGTATGGGACAGAGAAAACACTGAAGCTTTCTTT. It yields the protein CASSLVWDRENTEAFF.

The genes are TRBV7-9 and TRBJ2-1; D possibly corresponds to TRBD1 (6 bases). V was clipped by 4 bases and J by 0 bases, with 13 bases between them. Germline V gene lookup returns CDR1 SEHNR and CDR2 FQNEAQ (reference sequence). This CDR3 comprises 16 residues. In nucleotides, the CDR3 is TGTGCCAGCAGCTCCGGACAGTCCAGCTCCTACAATGAGCAGTTCTTC. This sequence encodes CASSSGQSSSYNEQFF.

The CDR3 DNA reads as TGTGCCAGTAGTACACAGACAGGGGGCAGCTATGGCTACACCTTC. Translation: CASSTQTGGSYGYTF. The rearrangement joins TRBV19 to TRBJ1-2, with 10 bases matching TRBD1. J was trimmed by 4 bases and V by 4 bases; bases with no gene match: 6. The germline V gene encodes CDR1 LNHDA and CDR2 SQIVND (reference sequence). The CDR3 is 15 amino acids. Using reference TRBV19 and TRBJ1-2 for the parts outside the CDR3, the full variable domain is DGGITQSPKYLFRKEGQNVTLSCEQNLNHDAMYWYRQDPGQGLRLIYYSQIVNDFQKGDIAEGYSVSREKKESFPLTVTSAQKNPTAFYLCASSTQTGGSYGYTFGSGTRLTVV.